Reported below is one TCR beta chain. Losses at the gene ends were 4 bases for V and 6 bases for J; bases not matched to a gene: 10. The CDR3 has 15 amino acids. The V gene's germline CDR1 is SGHDT and CDR2 YYEEEE. This entry comes from a study of shared clonotypes between healthy human individuals. Libraries were prepared by immunoSEQ multiplex PCR; TCRdb keeps only in-frame clonotypes and omits some of them. The table records around 1.4 million clones, approximately 98.5% of them present only once. The TCR sequence derives from a man between 25 and 39 years old in good health. The chain joins TRBV5-6 to TRBJ2-5; 9 bases agree with TRBD1. The sequenced sample consisted of naive CD4+ T cells sorted from blood. Subset of the sample: CD45RA+ positively selected. Written as DNA, the CDR3 is TGTGCCAGCAGCACCACCGGGACAGGGTGGAAGACCCAGTACTTC. Translating it yields CASSTTGTGWKTQYF.